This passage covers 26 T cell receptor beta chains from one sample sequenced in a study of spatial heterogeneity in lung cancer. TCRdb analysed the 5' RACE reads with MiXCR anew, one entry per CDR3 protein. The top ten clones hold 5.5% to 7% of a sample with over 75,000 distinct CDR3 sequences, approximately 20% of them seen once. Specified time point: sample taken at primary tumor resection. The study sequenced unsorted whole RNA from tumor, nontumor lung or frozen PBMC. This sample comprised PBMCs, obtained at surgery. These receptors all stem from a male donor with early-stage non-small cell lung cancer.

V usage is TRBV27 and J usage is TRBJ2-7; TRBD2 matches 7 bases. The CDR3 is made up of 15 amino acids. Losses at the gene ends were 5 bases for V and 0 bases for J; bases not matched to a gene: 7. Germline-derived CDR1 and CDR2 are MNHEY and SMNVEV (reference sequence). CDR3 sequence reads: CASSLKRDGSYEQYF. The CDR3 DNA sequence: TGTGCCAGCAGTCTAAAGCGGGATGGCTCCTACGAGCAGTACTTC.

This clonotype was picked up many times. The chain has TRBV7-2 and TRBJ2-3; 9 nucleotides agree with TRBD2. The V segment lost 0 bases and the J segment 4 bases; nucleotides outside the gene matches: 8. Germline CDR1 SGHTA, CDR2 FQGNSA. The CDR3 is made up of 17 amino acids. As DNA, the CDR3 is TGTGCCAGCAGCTTAGCGGCTAGCGGGGCCCGGGCAGATACGCAGTATTTT. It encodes CASSLAASGARADTQYF.

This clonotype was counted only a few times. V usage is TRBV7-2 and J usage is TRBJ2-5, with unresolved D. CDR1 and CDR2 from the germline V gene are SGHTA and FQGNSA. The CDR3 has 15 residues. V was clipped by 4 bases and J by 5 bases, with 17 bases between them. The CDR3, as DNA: TGTGCCAGCAGCTCCAGGAGTACTACAATCGAGACCCAGTACTTC. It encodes CASSSRSTTIETQYF.

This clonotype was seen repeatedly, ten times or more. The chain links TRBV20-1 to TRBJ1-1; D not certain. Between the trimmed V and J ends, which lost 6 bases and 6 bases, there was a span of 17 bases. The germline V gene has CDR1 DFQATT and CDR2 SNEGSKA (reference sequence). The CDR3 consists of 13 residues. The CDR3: CSAPKAGLPEAFF. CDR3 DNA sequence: TGCAGTGCCCCCAAGGCGGGCCTGCCTGAAGCTTTCTTT.

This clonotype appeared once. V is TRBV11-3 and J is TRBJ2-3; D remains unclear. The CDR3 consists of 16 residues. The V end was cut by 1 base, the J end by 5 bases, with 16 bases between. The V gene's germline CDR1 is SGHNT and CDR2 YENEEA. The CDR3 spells CASSLGTSTMEDTQYF. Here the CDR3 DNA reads TGTGCCAGCAGCTTAGGGACGAGCACGATGGAAGATACGCAGTATTTT. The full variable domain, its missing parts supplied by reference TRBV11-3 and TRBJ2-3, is EAGVVQSPRYKIIEKKQPVAFWCNPISGHNTLYWYLQNLGQGPELLIRYENEEAVDDSQLPKDRFSAERLKGVDSTLKIQPAELGDSAVYLCASSLGTSTMEDTQYFGPGTRLTVL.

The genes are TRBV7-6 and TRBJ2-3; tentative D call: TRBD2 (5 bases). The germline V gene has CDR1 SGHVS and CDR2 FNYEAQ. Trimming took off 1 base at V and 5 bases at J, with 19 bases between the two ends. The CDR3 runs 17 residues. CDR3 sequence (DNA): TGTGCCAGCAGCTTAGAAGGAGGACCAGACAATAGAGATACGCAGTATTTT. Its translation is CASSLEGGPDNRDTQYF.

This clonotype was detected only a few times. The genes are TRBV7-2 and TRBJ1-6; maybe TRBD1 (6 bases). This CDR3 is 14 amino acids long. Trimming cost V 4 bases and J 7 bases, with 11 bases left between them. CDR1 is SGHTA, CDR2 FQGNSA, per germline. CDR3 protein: CASSSGTKNSPLHF. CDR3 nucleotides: TGTGCCAGCAGCTCAGGGACAAAAAATTCACCCCTCCACTTT.

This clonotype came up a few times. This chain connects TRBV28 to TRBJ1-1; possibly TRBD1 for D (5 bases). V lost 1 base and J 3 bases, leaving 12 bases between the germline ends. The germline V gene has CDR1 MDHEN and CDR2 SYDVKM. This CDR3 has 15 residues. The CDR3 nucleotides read TGTGCCAGCAGTTTATTCGGGACCGGGGACACTGAAGCTTTCTTT. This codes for CASSLFGTGDTEAFF.

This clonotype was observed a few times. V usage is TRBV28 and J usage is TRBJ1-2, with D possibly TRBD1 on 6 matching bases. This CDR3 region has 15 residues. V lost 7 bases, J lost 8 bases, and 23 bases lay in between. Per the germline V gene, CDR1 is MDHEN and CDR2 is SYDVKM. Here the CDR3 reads CASTADSPGAGGYTF. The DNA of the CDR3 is TGTGCCAGCACCGCAGACAGCCCGGGGGCTGGGGGCTACACCTTC.

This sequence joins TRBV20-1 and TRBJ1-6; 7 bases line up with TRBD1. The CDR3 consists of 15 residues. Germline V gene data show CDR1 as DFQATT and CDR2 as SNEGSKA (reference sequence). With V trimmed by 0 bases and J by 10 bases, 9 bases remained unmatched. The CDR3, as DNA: TGCAGTGCTAGAGAAAGACAGGGAGTCCAGTCACCCCTCCACTTT. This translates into CSARERQGVQSPLHF.

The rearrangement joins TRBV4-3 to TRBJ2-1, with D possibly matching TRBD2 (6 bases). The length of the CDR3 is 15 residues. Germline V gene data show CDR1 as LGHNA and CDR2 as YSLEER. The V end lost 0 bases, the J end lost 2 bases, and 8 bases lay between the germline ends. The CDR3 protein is CASSQDGGTYNEQFF. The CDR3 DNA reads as TGCGCCAGCAGCCAAGATGGGGGGACCTACAATGAGCAGTTCTTC.

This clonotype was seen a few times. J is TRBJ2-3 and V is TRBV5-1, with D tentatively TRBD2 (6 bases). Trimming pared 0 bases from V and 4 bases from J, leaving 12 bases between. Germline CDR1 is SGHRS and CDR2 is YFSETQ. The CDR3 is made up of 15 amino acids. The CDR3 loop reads CASSLGGILADTQYF. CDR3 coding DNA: TGCGCCAGCAGCTTGGGCGGGATCTTGGCAGATACGCAGTATTTT.

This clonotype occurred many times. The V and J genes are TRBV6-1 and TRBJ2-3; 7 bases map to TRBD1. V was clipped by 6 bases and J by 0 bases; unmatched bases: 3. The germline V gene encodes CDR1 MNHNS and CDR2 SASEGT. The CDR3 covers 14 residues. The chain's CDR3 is CASSWDSSTDTQYF. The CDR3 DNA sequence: TGTGCCAGCAGCTGGGACAGTAGCACAGATACGCAGTATTTT.

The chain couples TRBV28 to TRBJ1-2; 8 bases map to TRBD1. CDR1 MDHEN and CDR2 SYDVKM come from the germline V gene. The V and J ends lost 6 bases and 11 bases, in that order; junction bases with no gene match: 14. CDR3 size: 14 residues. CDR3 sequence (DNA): TGTGCCAGCAGCACAGGGGGTCCCTCCTTAGGTTACACCTTC. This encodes CASSTGGPSLGYTF.

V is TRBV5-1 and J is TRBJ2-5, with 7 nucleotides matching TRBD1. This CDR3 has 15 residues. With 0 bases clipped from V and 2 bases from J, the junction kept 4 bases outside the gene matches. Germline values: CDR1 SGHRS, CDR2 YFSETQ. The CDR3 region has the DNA TGCGCCAGCAGCTTGGGCCCGGGACAGCAAGAGACCCAGTACTTC. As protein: CASSLGPGQQETQYF.

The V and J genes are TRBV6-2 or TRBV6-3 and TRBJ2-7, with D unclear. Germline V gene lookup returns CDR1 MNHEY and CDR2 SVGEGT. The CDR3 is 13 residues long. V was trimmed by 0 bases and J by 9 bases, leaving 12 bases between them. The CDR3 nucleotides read TGTGCCAGCAGTTACTCTGAGGACCTCGGGCAGTACTTC. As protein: CASSYSEDLGQYF.

CDR3 DNA sequence: TGTGCCAGCAGCTTGCAACAGGGGGCTGACACTGAAGCTTTCTTT. It is translated as CASSLQQGADTEAFF. The rearrangement joins TRBV7-2 to TRBJ1-1; 9 nucleotides line up with TRBD1. Germline values: CDR1 SGHTA, CDR2 FQGNSA. Trimming cost V 3 bases and J 3 bases; bases outside gene matches: 5. The CDR3 is 15 amino acids.

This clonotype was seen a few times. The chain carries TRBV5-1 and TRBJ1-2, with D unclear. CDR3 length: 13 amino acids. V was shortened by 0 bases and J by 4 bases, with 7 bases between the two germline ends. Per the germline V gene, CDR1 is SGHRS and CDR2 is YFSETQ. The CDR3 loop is CASSLDGAYGYTF. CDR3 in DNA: TGCGCCAGCAGCTTGGATGGTGCCTATGGCTACACCTTC.

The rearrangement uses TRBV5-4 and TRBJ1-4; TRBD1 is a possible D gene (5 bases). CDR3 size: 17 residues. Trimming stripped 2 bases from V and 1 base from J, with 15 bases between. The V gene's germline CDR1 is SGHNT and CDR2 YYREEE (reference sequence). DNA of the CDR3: TGTGCCAGCAGCTTTTCAGGAGAGAGGGGAACTAATGAAAAACTGTTTTTT. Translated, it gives CASSFSGERGTNEKLFF.

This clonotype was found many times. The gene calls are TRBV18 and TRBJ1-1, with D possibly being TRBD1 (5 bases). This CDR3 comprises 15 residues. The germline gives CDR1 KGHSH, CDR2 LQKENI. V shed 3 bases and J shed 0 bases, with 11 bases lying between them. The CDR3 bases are TGTGCCAGCTCACCCTACCTAGGGGTGAACACTGAAGCTTTCTTT. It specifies CASSPYLGVNTEAFF.

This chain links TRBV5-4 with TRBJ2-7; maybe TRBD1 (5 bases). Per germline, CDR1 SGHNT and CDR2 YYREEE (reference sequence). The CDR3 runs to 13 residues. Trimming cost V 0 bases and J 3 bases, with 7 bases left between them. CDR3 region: CASSLDRLYEQYF. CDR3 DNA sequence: TGTGCCAGCAGCTTGGACAGGCTCTACGAGCAGTACTTC. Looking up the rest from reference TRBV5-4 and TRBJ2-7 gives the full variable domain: ETGVTQSPTHLIKTRGQQVTLRCSSQSGHNTVSWYQQALGQGPQFIFQYYREEENGRGNFPPRFSGLQFPNYSSELNVNALELDDSALYLCASSLDRLYEQYFGPGTRLTVT.

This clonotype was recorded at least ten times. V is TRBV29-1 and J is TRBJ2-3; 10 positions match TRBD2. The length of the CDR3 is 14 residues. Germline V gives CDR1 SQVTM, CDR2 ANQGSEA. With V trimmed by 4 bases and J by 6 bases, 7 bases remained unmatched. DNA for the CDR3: TGCAGCGTTGCGCCTAGCGGGAGTCACGATACGCAGTATTTT. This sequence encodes CSVAPSGSHDTQYF.

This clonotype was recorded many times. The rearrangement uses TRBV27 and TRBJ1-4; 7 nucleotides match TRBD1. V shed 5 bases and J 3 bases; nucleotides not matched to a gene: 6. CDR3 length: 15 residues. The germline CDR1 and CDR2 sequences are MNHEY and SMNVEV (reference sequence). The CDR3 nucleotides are TGTGCCAGCAGTGCCCTGACAGGGTCTAATGAAAAACTGTTTTTT. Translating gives CASSALTGSNEKLFF.

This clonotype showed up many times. CDR3: CASSVSASSYNEQFF. CDR3 coding DNA: TGTGCCAGCAGCGTAAGCGCGAGCTCCTACAATGAGCAGTTCTTC. The chain employs TRBV12-3 or TRBV12-4 and TRBJ2-1; D call uncertain. V lost 6 bases, J lost 0 bases, and 12 bases lay in between. The CDR3 has 15 residues.

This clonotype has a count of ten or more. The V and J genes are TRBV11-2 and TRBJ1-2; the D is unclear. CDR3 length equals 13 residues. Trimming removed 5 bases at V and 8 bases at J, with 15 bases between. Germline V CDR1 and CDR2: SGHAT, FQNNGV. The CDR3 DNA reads TGTGCCAGCAGCCGGCGGCAGGATGGCGGCTACACCTTC. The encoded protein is CASSRRQDGGYTF.

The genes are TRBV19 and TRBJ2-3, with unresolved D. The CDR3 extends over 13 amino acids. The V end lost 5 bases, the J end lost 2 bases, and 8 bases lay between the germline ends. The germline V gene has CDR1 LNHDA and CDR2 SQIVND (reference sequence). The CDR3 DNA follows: TGTGCCAGTAGTCAGCTAAACACAGATACGCAGTATTTT. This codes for CASSQLNTDTQYF.